The sequence of this T cell receptor (beta chain) was determined in a study of vaccination effects on CD4 cells after COVID-19. Overall study findings and caveats: By a late point after vaccination, infection- and vaccine-induced clones had shrunk markedly through clonal contraction.

Subsequent to a culture period of about ten days, CD4+ T cells were isolated. Fresh IL-2-containing medium replaced half the medium on days 3 and 7. This CDR3 comprises 14 residues. Germline V gene lookup returns CDR1 LNHDA and CDR2 SQIVND (reference sequence). V trimming: 1 base; J trimming: 8 bases; junction bases outside the gene matches: 6. Details on this clone: The antigen is unknown.

Profiling relied on immunoSEQ multiplex PCR, and the TCRdb table lists in-frame clones only, not all of them. The sample holds about 74,000 clones, 75% to 80% seen once. Sequenced here: CD4+ T cells from PBMCs cultured without peptide, sampled before COVID-19 vaccination. The sequence was collected from a human donor who received a COVID-19 vaccine. The gene calls are TRBV19 and TRBJ1-2; TRBD1 matches at 8 bases. Written as DNA, the CDR3 is TGTGCCAGTAGTATAGGGATGGACAGGGACGGCTACACCTTC. This translates into CASSIGMDRDGYTF.